Reported below is one T cell receptor beta chain. V shed 0 bases and J shed 4 bases, with 11 bases lying between them. Germline loops: CDR1 LGHNA, CDR2 YSLEER. This CDR3 is built from 15 residues. At cycle 4 day 1, cycle 7 day 1, and baseline, blood was sampled. Generated by immunoSEQ multiplex PCR, the TCRdb table keeps only in-frame clones and is missing some. The top ten hold 29% of the sample, which has roughly 42,000 clones, over 80% seen once. The data stem from a study of OX40 agonist ivuxolimab in advanced cancers. Turning to the study itself: The drug used for patients, ivuxolimab, was an agonistic anti-OX40 (CD134) antibody. Enrolled patients in dose escalation had cancers that were hepatocellular carcinoma, melanoma, renal cell or head and neck cancer.

The gene calls are TRBV4-3 and TRBJ2-3; D is perhaps TRBD1 or TRBD2 (5 bases each). This TCR was recovered from an adult with an advanced solid tumor such as melanoma, head and neck, liver or kidney cancer. The material sequenced was CD4+ or CD8+ T cells sorted from blood, taken in a trial of the OX40 agonist ivuxolimab. The DNA for the CDR3 is TGCGCCAGCAGCCAAGATGCCGGGGCTGCAGATACGCAGTATTTT. This translates into CASSQDAGAADTQYF.